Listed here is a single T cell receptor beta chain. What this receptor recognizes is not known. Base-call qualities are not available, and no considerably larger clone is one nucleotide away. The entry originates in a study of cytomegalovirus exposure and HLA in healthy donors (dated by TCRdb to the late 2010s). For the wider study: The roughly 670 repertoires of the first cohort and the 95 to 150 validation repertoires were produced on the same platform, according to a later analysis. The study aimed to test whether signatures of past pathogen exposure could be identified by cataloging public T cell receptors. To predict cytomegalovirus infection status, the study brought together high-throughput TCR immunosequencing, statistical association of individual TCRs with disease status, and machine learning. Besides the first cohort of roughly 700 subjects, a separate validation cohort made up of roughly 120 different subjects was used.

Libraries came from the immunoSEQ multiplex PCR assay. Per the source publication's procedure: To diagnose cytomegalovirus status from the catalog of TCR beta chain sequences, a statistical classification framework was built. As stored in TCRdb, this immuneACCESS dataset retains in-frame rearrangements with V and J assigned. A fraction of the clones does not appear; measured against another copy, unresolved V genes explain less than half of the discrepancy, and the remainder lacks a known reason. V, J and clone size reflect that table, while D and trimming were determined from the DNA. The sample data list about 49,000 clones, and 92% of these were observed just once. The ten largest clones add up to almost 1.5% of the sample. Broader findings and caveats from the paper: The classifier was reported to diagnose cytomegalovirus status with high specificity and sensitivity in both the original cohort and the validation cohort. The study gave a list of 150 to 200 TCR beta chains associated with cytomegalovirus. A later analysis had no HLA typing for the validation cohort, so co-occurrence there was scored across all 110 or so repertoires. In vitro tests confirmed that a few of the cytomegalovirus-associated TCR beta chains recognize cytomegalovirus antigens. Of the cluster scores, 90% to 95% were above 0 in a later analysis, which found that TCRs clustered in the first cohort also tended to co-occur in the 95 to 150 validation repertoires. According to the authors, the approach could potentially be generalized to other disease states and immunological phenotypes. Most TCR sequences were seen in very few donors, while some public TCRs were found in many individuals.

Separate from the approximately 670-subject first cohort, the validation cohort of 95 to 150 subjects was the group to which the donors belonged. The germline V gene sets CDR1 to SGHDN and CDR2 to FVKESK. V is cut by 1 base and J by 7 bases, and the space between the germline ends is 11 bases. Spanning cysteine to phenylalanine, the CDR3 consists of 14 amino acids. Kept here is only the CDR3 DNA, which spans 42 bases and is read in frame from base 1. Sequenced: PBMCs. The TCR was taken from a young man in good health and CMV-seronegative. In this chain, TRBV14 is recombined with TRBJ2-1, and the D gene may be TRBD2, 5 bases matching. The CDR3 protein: CASSQAPGENEQFF. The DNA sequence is TGTGCCAGCAGCCAAGCTCCCGGGGAAAATGAGCAGTTCTTC.